This is a list of T cell receptor beta chains from one sample in a study of CD8 T cells in Susac syndrome. TCRdb re-called the immunoSEQ multiplex PCR reads through MiXCR, storing one row per CDR3 protein. Of 120,000 or so distinct CDR3 sequences detected, about 93% appear once; the ten largest clones hold 0.095% to 0.1%. The specimen was CD4+ T cells from PBMCs. Source of these receptors: a human donor in good health. Each CDR3 is given with its conserved first and last residue. D genes are given only for firm matches. The size entry is marked missing in some rows and otherwise reads once, few, many or a size class.

clone_size,j_call,d_call,v_call,cdr3_aa,cdr3_nt
.,TRBJ1-3,.,TRBV18,CASSPPAQHSGNTIYF,TGTGCCAGCTCACCACCGGCTCAGCACTCTGGAAACACCATATATTTT
.,TRBJ1-1,.,TRBV9,CASSVGSPLNTEAFF,TGTGCCAGCAGCGTAGGATCCCCTTTGAACACTGAAGCTTTCTTT
.,TRBJ2-3,TRBD2,TRBV6-1,CASSPIWTSDMTDTQYF,TGTGCCAGCAGCCCCATTTGGACTAGCGATATGACAGATACGCAGTATTTT
.,TRBJ2-1,.,TRBV7-6,CASSLVAGTYNEQFF,TGTGCCAGCAGCTTAGTGGCCGGGACCTACAATGAGCAGTTCTTC
once,TRBJ2-2,.,TRBV3-1,CASSQERLNTGELFF,TGTGCCAGCAGCCAAGAGCGGCTCAACACCGGGGAGCTGTTTTTT
.,TRBJ2-5,TRBD2,TRBV24-1,CATRLAGPQETQYF,TGTGCCACACGCTTAGCGGGTCCTCAAGAGACCCAGTACTTC
once,TRBJ1-2,.,TRBV5-6,CASSLTGTLYGYTF,TGTGCCAGCAGCTTGACCGGGACACTCTATGGCTACACCTTC
once,TRBJ2-6,.,TRBV7-9,CASSLESGANVLTF,TGTGCCAGCAGCTTAGAATCTGGGGCCAACGTCCTGACTTTC
.,TRBJ2-7,.,TRBV12-3/TRBV12-4,CASSSSPREQYF,TGTGCCAGCAGCTCCAGCCCCCGGGAGCAGTACTTC
.,TRBJ2-5,.,TRBV11-1,CASSLIVAGQETQYF,TGTGCCAGCAGCTTAATCGTGGCAGGGCAAGAGACCCAGTACTTC
once,TRBJ2-5,TRBD2,TRBV29-1,CSVGTSGETQYF,TGCAGCGTTGGGACTAGCGGAGAGACCCAGTACTTC
.,TRBJ1-2,.,TRBV7-9,CASSLGGLSDYGYTF,TGTGCCAGCAGCTTGGGGGGGTTAAGCGACTATGGCTACACCTTC
.,TRBJ1-2,TRBD1,TRBV4-3,CASSQDPRGGDGYGYTF,TGCGCCAGCAGCCAAGACCCGCGAGGGGGCGACGGCTATGGCTACACCTTC
.,TRBJ1-1,.,TRBV7-9,CASSPGTSNTEAFF,TGTGCCAGCAGCCCCGGCACCTCGAACACTGAAGCTTTCTTT
.,TRBJ2-7,TRBD1,TRBV7-8,CASSALGQDLEQYF,TGTGCCAGCAGCGCACTTGGACAGGATCTCGAGCAGTACTTC
.,TRBJ1-2,TRBD1,TRBV7-2,CASSTDRALRGYTF,TGTGCCAGCAGCACTGACAGGGCCCTAAGGGGCTACACCTTC
.,TRBJ2-1,TRBD2,TRBV7-8,CASSVDRGDEQFF,TGTGCCAGCAGCGTCGATCGGGGGGATGAGCAGTTCTTC
.,TRBJ2-1,TRBD2,TRBV20-1,CSAQSTSGGYNEQFF,TGCAGTGCTCAGTCTACTAGCGGCGGATACAATGAGCAGTTCTTC
.,TRBJ2-1,TRBD2,TRBV3-1,CASSQDLAGGPSRSNEQFF,TGTGCCAGCAGCCAAGATTTGGCGGGAGGACCGTCCCGGTCCAATGAGCAGTTCTTC
once,TRBJ1-2,.,TRBV30,CAWRGSGLAGYTF,TGTGCCTGGAGAGGATCGGGACTAGCTGGCTACACCTTC
.,TRBJ2-3,.,TRBV7-2,CASSLSDTQYF,TGTGCCAGCAGCCTTTCAGATACGCAGTATTTT
.,TRBJ1-1,.,TRBV4-1,CASSQEQNLYTEAFF,TGCGCCAGCAGCCAAGAACAGAACCTTTACACTGAAGCTTTCTTT
.,TRBJ2-7,.,TRBV7-9,CASSPSFLSSYEQYF,TGTGCCAGCAGCCCGAGTTTCTTATCCTCCTACGAGCAGTACTTC
.,TRBJ1-1,.,TRBV4-1,CASSQALEMNTEAFF,TGCGCCAGCAGCCAAGCCCTCGAAATGAACACTGAAGCTTTCTTT
.,TRBJ2-3,.,TRBV11-1,CASRRGRSFTDTQYF,TGTGCCAGCCGTCGTGGACGATCCTTCACAGATACGCAGTATTTT
.,TRBJ1-6,.,TRBV20-1,CSAPPGVKGSPLHF,TGCAGTGCTCCCCCGGGGGTCAAGGGTTCACCCCTCCACTTT
.,TRBJ2-1,TRBD2,TRBV2,CASSGGLAGVNEQFF,TGTGCCAGCAGTGGTGGACTAGCGGGAGTCAATGAGCAGTTCTTC
.,TRBJ1-2,.,TRBV27,CASRLAGTPSPRSYGYTF,TGTGCCAGCAGACTGGCCGGGACTCCCTCACCCCGCTCCTATGGCTACACCTTC
.,TRBJ2-5,.,TRBV28,CASTLGGEETQYF,TGTGCCAGCACCTTAGGGGGGGAAGAGACCCAGTACTTC
.,TRBJ2-1,TRBD2,TRBV5-4,CASSLTSGGPEEQFF,TGTGCCAGCAGCCTGACTAGCGGGGGCCCCGAAGAGCAGTTCTTC
.,TRBJ2-5,TRBD1,TRBV5-1,CASSSKKYGTGQETQYF,TGCGCCAGCAGCTCCAAAAAGTACGGGACAGGGCAAGAGACCCAGTACTTC
.,TRBJ2-1,TRBD1,TRBV30,CAWIWDRGDEQFF,TGTGCCTGGATTTGGGACAGGGGCGATGAGCAGTTCTTC
.,TRBJ1-6,.,TRBV7-9,CASSRGRGSNSPLHF,TGTGCCAGCAGCCGGGGTCGGGGAAGTAATTCACCCCTCCACTTT
.,TRBJ2-5,.,TRBV20-1,CSPRLHKQETQYF,TGCAGTCCTAGACTACACAAACAAGAGACCCAGTACTTC
.,TRBJ2-3,.,TRBV7-2,CASSRGEYVDTQYF,TGTGCCAGCAGCAGGGGGGAGTACGTAGATACGCAGTATTTT
.,TRBJ2-4,TRBD2,TRBV28,CASSLSLAGSLIQYF,TGTGCCAGCAGTTTAAGTCTAGCGGGGTCGCTCATTCAGTACTTC
few,TRBJ2-4,.,TRBV23-1,CASTQPGQLIAKNIQYF,TGCGCCAGCACTCAACCGGGGCAGCTCATAGCCAAAAACATTCAGTACTTC
.,TRBJ2-1,TRBD2,TRBV7-2,CASTLAEYNEQFF,TGTGCCAGCACCCTAGCGGAATACAATGAGCAGTTCTTC
.,TRBJ2-1,.,TRBV18,CASSAGRTESNEQFF,TGTGCCAGCTCAGCCGGGCGTACGGAATCGAATGAGCAGTTCTTC
.,TRBJ1-1,.,TRBV29-1,CSVGKLLVKGDAFF,TGCAGCGTCGGAAAACTACTCGTGAAAGGGGATGCTTTCTTT
.,TRBJ2-7,TRBD1,TRBV30,CAWRVTGGEQYF,TGTGCCTGGAGAGTGACAGGGGGCGAGCAGTACTTC
.,TRBJ2-3,.,TRBV7-9,CASSSTSTDTQYF,TGTGCCAGCAGCTCCACATCCACAGATACGCAGTATTTT
.,TRBJ2-1,.,TRBV7-2,CASSLSTTYNEQFF,TGTGCCAGCAGCTTAAGCACAACCTACAATGAGCAGTTCTTC
.,TRBJ2-1,.,TRBV6-2/TRBV6-3,CATQLLVGEQFF,TGTGCCACACAGTTACTAGTAGGTGAGCAGTTCTTC